The entry that follows covers one T cell receptor (beta chain) sequence. Measured with immunoSEQ multiplex PCR; TCRdb has only the in-frame clones, and not every one. Of some 16,000 clones listed, 84% are singletons. This sample is drawn from a study of T cell changes during pregnancy in multiple sclerosis. This sequence was found in a female donor in good health, enrolled as a control in a pregnancy study. This material consisted of CD8+ T cells from peripheral blood mononuclear cells, taken in the second trimester of pregnancy.

CDR3 DNA sequence: TGTGCCAGCAGCCCAAGCGGAAACACAGATACGCAGTATTTT. Amino acids: CASSPSGNTDTQYF. This chain connects TRBV7-8 to TRBJ2-3, with TRBD2 as a possible D gene (5 bases). V lost 5 bases and J 2 bases, leaving 11 bases between the germline ends. CDR3 length equals 14 residues. The V gene's germline CDR1 is SGHVS and CDR2 FQNEAQ. Full variable domain (rest looked up from reference TRBV7-8 and TRBJ2-3): GAGVSQSPRYKVAKRGQDVALRCDPISGHVSLFWYQQALGQGPEFLTYFQNEAQLDKSGLPSDRFFAERPEGSVSTLKIQRTQQEDSAVYLCASSPSGNTDTQYFGPGTRLTVL.